A single sample gave rise to the 9 T cell receptor beta chains below, sequenced in a study of blood T cells in healthy people across ages. Sample-barcoded 5' priming and a J-beta primer mix drove a second PCR of roughly 7 to 11 cycles. MiXCR was run by TCRdb on the 5' RACE reads, yielding one entry per CDR3 protein. The sample shows about 510,000 distinct CDR3 sequences, about 26% of them seen only once. These data were also reused for a study on T cells of mothers and their children.

Sequences were obtained from blood. The receptors stem from a boy between 2 and 10 years old in good health.

The rearrangement uses TRBV6-5 and TRBJ2-5; 12 positions agree with TRBD2. V gave up 2 bases and J gave up 0 bases; unmatched junction bases: 7. The CDR3 loop spans 18 amino acids. Germline V gene lookup returns CDR1 MNHEY and CDR2 SVGAGI. The CDR3 reads CASSYGLAGGLDQETQYF. CDR3 nucleotide sequence: TGTGCCAGCAGTTACGGGCTAGCGGGGGGGCTGGACCAAGAGACCCAGTACTTC.

J is TRBJ2-7 and V is TRBV19, with a weak D call TRBD1 (5 bases). Germline V gene sequence: CDR1 LNHDA, CDR2 SQIVND (reference sequence). The CDR3 consists of 15 residues. Trimming removed 2 bases at V and 2 bases at J, with 13 bases between. For the CDR3, the DNA is TGTGCCAGTAGTATAACACGACAGAGCCCCTACGAGCAGTACTTC. Encoded protein: CASSITRQSPYEQYF.

This clonotype was seen more than once but under ten times. CDR3 coding DNA: TGTGCCAGCACCACCAGCTCCCCCTATAATTCACCCCTCCACTTT. Translated, it gives CASTTSSPYNSPLHF. The rearrangement uses TRBV9 and TRBJ1-6; no definite D call. The ends were cut back, 6 bases at V and 2 bases at J, with 12 bases in the middle. Germline V gene data show CDR1 as SGDLS and CDR2 as YYNGEE. The CDR3 covers 15 residues. The full variable domain, its missing parts supplied by reference TRBV9 and TRBJ1-6, is DSGVTQTPKHLITATGQRVTLRCSPRSGDLSVYWYQQSLDQGLQFLIQYYNGEERAKGNILERFSAQQFPDLHSELNLSSLELGDSALYFCASTTSSPYNSPLHFGNGTRLTVT.

This clonotype was seen a few times. This rearrangement joins TRBV7-9 to TRBJ2-2; 10 nucleotides align to TRBD1. This CDR3 region has 15 residues. CDR1 and CDR2 from the germline V gene are SEHNR and FQNEAQ (reference sequence). V shed 5 bases, J shed 4 bases, and the junction held 4 bases outside the gene matches. In nucleotides, the CDR3 is TGTGCCAGCAGCCAAAGGGACAGGGGCACCGGGGAGCTGTTTTTT. Translated, it gives CASSQRDRGTGELFF.

This clonotype was seen only a few times. The rearrangement links TRBV20-1 to TRBJ2-7, with D possibly matching TRBD1 (5 bases). This CDR3 contains 13 residues. V gave up 0 bases and J gave up 4 bases, with 10 bases separating them. Germline V lookup: CDR1 DFQATT, CDR2 SNEGSKA (reference sequence). This chain's CDR3 is CSARDPRVYEQYF. The CDR3 DNA is TGCAGTGCTAGAGATCCCAGGGTTTACGAGCAGTACTTC.

The chain links TRBV12-3 or TRBV12-4 to TRBJ2-1; 8 bases line up with TRBD2. The CDR3 has 14 amino acids. J was trimmed by 0 bases and V by 7 bases; bases with no gene match: 2. The CDR3 coding sequence is TGTGCCAGCACCCGGGGGGGCTCCTACAATGAGCAGTTCTTC. Its protein product is CASTRGGSYNEQFF.

This clonotype has more than one count but fewer than ten. The chain uses TRBV20-1 and TRBJ2-1, with D possibly being TRBD1 (6 bases). The CDR3 is 9 residues long. The germline gives CDR1 DFQATT, CDR2 SNEGSKA (reference sequence). The CDR3 protein is CRGAGAQFF. The DNA of the CDR3 is TGCAGGGGGGCAGGGGCCCAGTTCTTC.

A few counts support this clonotype. This chain joins TRBV19 and TRBJ2-1; 8 bases line up with TRBD2. Trimming cost V 3 bases and J 4 bases; bases outside gene matches: 5. Germline-derived CDR1 and CDR2 are LNHDA and SQIVND (reference sequence). This CDR3 has 15 amino acids. The CDR3 here is CASSIETSVYNEQFF. The DNA for the CDR3 is TGTGCCAGTAGTATCGAGACTAGCGTTTACAATGAGCAGTTCTTC.

This chain links TRBV6-5 with TRBJ1-2; TRBD1 might be the D (5 bases). V gave up 2 bases and J gave up 3 bases, with 19 bases separating them. This CDR3 has 17 amino acids. Germline V gene sequence: CDR1 MNHEY, CDR2 SVGAGI. The CDR3 spells CASSYRTSGDRDYGYTF. In DNA form, the CDR3 reads TGTGCCAGCAGTTACAGGACCTCGGGGGATAGAGACTATGGCTACACCTTC.